Below are 3 T cell receptor beta chains sequenced from a single sample in a study of beta chain features in type 1 diabetes. cDNA synthesis used the whole RNA isolate, giving expressed TCRB sequences. Assay: immunoSEQ multiplex PCR; the TCRdb copy retains only in-frame clones and omits some. The sample has about 900,000 clones, 15% to 20% seen once. Sequenced input: naive CD4+ T cells from blood. Receptor source: a young woman in good health.

This clone was picked up a small number of times. The J gene is TRBJ2-1, the V gene TRBV18; unclear D gene. The germline gives CDR1 KGHSH, CDR2 LQKENI. The CDR3 spans 17 residues. Trimming left V 4 bases short and J 4 bases short, with 20 bases between. DNA of the CDR3: TGTGCCAGCTCACTTTTTGAGGAGTTTTCCCTTTACAATGAGCAGTTCTTC. Translating it yields CASSLFEEFSLYNEQFF.

The rearrangement joins TRBV15 to TRBJ1-4; 10 bases agree with TRBD1. Germline assignment: CDR1 LNHNV and CDR2 YYDKDF (reference sequence). V lost 4 bases to trimming and J lost 0 bases; unmatched junction nucleotides: 5. The CDR3 has 17 amino acids. CDR3 coding DNA: TGTGCCACCAGCAAGGACAGGGGGACCGCAACTAATGAAAAACTGTTTTTT. Translating gives CATSKDRGTATNEKLFF.

V is TRBV2 and J is TRBJ2-7, with no clear D. This CDR3 comprises 11 residues. Trimming took off 6 bases at V and 3 bases at J, with 6 bases between the two ends. Germline V gene sequence: CDR1 SNHLY, CDR2 FYNNEI. In nucleotides, the CDR3 is TGTGCCAGCAGCGGGCACTACGAGCAGTACTTC. This encodes CASSGHYEQYF.